Below are 2 T cell receptor beta chains sequenced from a single sample in a study of identical twins. TCRdb called the 5' RACE reads again in MiXCR, with one record for every CDR3 protein. The sample lists about 890,000 distinct CDR3 sequences, around an eighth occurring once. The same data also contributed to another study, on yellow fever vaccine responses in identical twins.

The sample was PBMCs. The origin of the receptors is a woman aged 18-29 years in good health.

The CDR3 nucleotides read TGTGCCAGCAGTATGGACAGGGGGGTTCAGCCCCAGCATTTT. Translation: CASSMDRGVQPQHF. The chain carries TRBV2 and TRBJ1-5; 10 nucleotides align to TRBD1. Germline V gene sequence: CDR1 SNHLY, CDR2 FYNNEI. The trim removed 5 bases at V and 6 bases at J, leaving 4 bases unmatched. This CDR3 has 14 residues.

This chain joins TRBV28 and TRBJ1-4, with TRBD1 identical over 7 bases. J was trimmed by 0 bases and V by 6 bases; bases with no gene match: 7. CDR1 is MDHEN and CDR2 is SYDVKM in the germline V gene. The CDR3 contains 16 residues. The CDR3 DNA reads as TGTGCCAGCAGATTACAGGGGACGGCAACTAATGAAAAACTGTTTTTT. Translating it yields CASRLQGTATNEKLFF.